This T cell receptor beta chain derives from a study of blood T cell repertoires in COVID-19. Study overall: From the United States, Italy and Spain came samples of acute and convalescent COVID-19.

V lost 0 bases to trimming and J lost 2 bases; unmatched junction nucleotides: 4. This CDR3 region has 17 residues. Germline CDR1 SGHRS, CDR2 YFSETQ. Clones were sequenced by immunoSEQ multiplex PCR, and TCRdb holds only the in-frame ones, with some missing. The sample has about 24,000 clones; 75% to 90% are singletons. The J gene is TRBJ1-3, the V gene TRBV5-1; TRBD1 matches 11 bases. The sequencing input was peripheral blood. This receptor was obtained from a human donor in a cohort sampled during active COVID-19. As DNA, the CDR3 is TGCGCCAGCAGCTTGGGAGGGACAGGGGGAGCTGGAAACACCATATATTTT. The encoded protein is CASSLGGTGGAGNTIYF.